This TCR beta chain originates from a study of blood T cell repertoires in COVID-19. Clones were sequenced by immunoSEQ multiplex PCR, and TCRdb holds only the in-frame ones, with some missing. Of around 250,000 clones in the sample, approximately 85% are singletons; the top ten hold approximately 1.9%. The CDR3 is 19 amino acids. Germline CDR1 is SGHNT and CDR2 is YENEEA. Trimming removed 4 bases from V and 1 base from J, with 20 bases in between. The specimen sequenced was PBMCs or T cells enriched from blood (not recorded which). V usage is TRBV11-3 and J usage is TRBJ2-6; possibly TRBD1 for D (6 bases). This receptor was obtained from a woman between 45 and 65 years old who had recovered from COVID-19. The DNA for the CDR3 is TGTGCCAGCAGCTCGGGCTTGGGGGCCGGAGAGTCTGGGGCCAACGTCCTGACTTTC. It codes for CASSSGLGAGESGANVLTF.